The 13 T cell receptor beta chains presented below share a single source sample, sequenced in a study of T cells after yellow fever vaccination. TCRdb re-called the 5' RACE reads through MiXCR, storing one row per CDR3 protein. The sample holds a few hundred thousand distinct CDR3 sequences; under 20% are singletons and the top ten take roughly a sixth. Material: PBMCs, obtained before the yellow fever booster vaccination. These receptors were obtained from a man aged 18 to 35 who received the YFV17D yellow fever vaccine.

CDR3 sequence: CSARFGSSGELFF. The CDR3 nucleotides read TGCAGTGCTAGATTCGGCAGCTCCGGGGAGCTGTTTTTT. V and J are TRBV20-1 and TRBJ2-2; D gene ambiguous. Trimming removed 2 bases from V and 6 bases from J, with 10 bases in between. The CDR3 totals 13 residues. The germline V gene encodes CDR1 DFQATT and CDR2 SNEGSKA (reference sequence).

This clonotype was counted only a few times. The rearrangement links TRBV3-1 to TRBJ2-1; 15 bases match TRBD2. This CDR3 is 16 amino acids long. V shed 3 bases, J shed 9 bases, and the junction held 6 bases outside the gene matches. Germline V gene lookup returns CDR1 LGHDT and CDR2 YNNKEL (reference sequence). CDR3 sequence: CASSQEGTSGGSEQFF. The CDR3 nucleotides are TGTGCCAGCAGCCAGGAAGGGACTAGCGGGGGGAGTGAGCAGTTCTTC.

The sample holds a few counts of this clonotype. The chain employs TRBV6-5 and TRBJ2-7, with TRBD1 matching 11 bases. V dropped 2 bases and J dropped 3; count of bases not matched to a gene: 3. The length of the CDR3 is 15 residues. From germline, CDR1 is MNHEY and CDR2 SVGAGI. CDR3 nucleotides: TGTGCCAGCAGTTACGCCGGGACAGGGGGCTACGAGCAGTACTTC. Protein product: CASSYAGTGGYEQYF.

This clonotype was picked up a small number of times. This chain connects TRBV5-1 to TRBJ2-2; D could derive from TRBD1 or TRBD2 (5 bases each). Trimming took 1 base from V and 3 from J, leaving 10 bases between them. CDR1 is SGHRS, CDR2 YFSETQ, per germline. The CDR3 has 15 amino acids. CDR3 coding DNA: TGCGCCAGCAGCTTGAGGGACGGGGACACCGGGGAGCTGTTTTTT. This translates into CASSLRDGDTGELFF.

This chain joins TRBV2 and TRBJ2-5, with D tentatively TRBD1 or TRBD2 (5 bases each). Germline CDR1 and CDR2: SNHLY and FYNNEI. CDR3 length: 13 amino acids. V dropped 7 bases and J dropped 5 bases, with 14 bases sitting between them. The CDR3 DNA follows: TGTGCCAGCATGGGACGCGAGGGGGAGACCCAGTACTTC. Translated: CASMGREGETQYF.

This clonotype was observed many times. The CDR3 here is CASSGGEGGNTEAFF. For the CDR3, the DNA is TGTGCCAGCAGTGGGGGAGAGGGGGGTAACACTGAAGCTTTCTTT. The J gene is TRBJ1-1, the V gene TRBV12-3 or TRBV12-4, with a weak D call TRBD1 (6 bases). Trimming stripped 5 bases from V and 2 bases from J, with 15 bases between. The CDR3 covers 15 residues.

The chain couples TRBV20-1 to TRBJ2-1; 7 bases are shared with TRBD2. There are 14 residues in the CDR3. Germline V gene data show CDR1 as DFQATT and CDR2 as SNEGSKA (reference sequence). V gave up 0 bases and J gave up 5 bases; unmatched junction bases: 4. CDR3 sequence: CSARELGGNNEQFF. CDR3 bases: TGCAGTGCTAGAGAATTGGGGGGGAACAATGAGCAGTTCTTC.

The rearrangement joins TRBV20-1 to TRBJ1-2; D perhaps matches TRBD1 (5 bases). The germline V gene encodes CDR1 DFQATT and CDR2 SNEGSKA (reference sequence). The CDR3 totals 13 residues. Trimming removed 6 bases from V and 8 bases from J, with 19 bases in between. The DNA of the CDR3 is TGCAGTGCAAGGGGCGGAGGTTTGGGAGGCTACACCTTC. As protein: CSARGGGLGGYTF.

This clonotype was recorded a few times. The chain joins TRBV7-7 to TRBJ2-5; 15 bases match TRBD2. The V gene's germline CDR1 is SSHAT and CDR2 FNYEAQ (reference sequence). With 4 bases clipped from V and 5 bases from J, the junction kept 5 bases outside the gene matches. This CDR3 is built from 16 residues. CDR3 sequence (DNA): TGTGCCAGCAGCTCCTGGACTAGCGGGGGGGCTGAGACCCAGTACTTC. It yields the protein CASSSWTSGGAETQYF.

The rearrangement links TRBV25-1 to TRBJ2-7; 9 positions match TRBD1. Germline loops: CDR1 MGHDK, CDR2 SYGVNS. The CDR3 spans 15 residues. Germline trimming cut 2 bases from V and 5 bases from J; bases unmatched to any gene: 7. In nucleotides, the CDR3 is TGTGCCAGCAGTGAAGCGGGACAGGGTATCAACGAGCAGTACTTC. Amino acid sequence: CASSEAGQGINEQYF.

This clonotype was counted many times. The chain is built from TRBV4-2 and TRBJ2-3, with D uncertain. CDR3 size: 12 residues. V dropped 5 bases and J dropped 5 bases, with 8 bases sitting between them. Looked up from germline, CDR1 is LGHNA and CDR2 is YNFKEQ. CDR3 sequence (DNA): TGTGCCAGCAGCGCGCGACTAGATACGCAGTATTTT. Protein product: CASSARLDTQYF.

The V gene is TRBV20-1, the J gene TRBJ2-1; no firm D call. Germline-derived CDR1 and CDR2 are DFQATT and SNEGSKA (reference sequence). The CDR3 length is 15 residues. Trimming removed 1 base from V and 0 bases from J, with 10 bases in between. The CDR3 bases are TGCAGTGCTAGAGTGATTGATCGCTCCTACAATGAGCAGTTCTTC. Protein: CSARVIDRSYNEQFF.

This clonotype was counted between two and nine times. The rearrangement joins TRBV20-1 to TRBJ2-7, with a possible D match to TRBD2 (6 bases). Germline V gene sequence: CDR1 DFQATT, CDR2 SNEGSKA (reference sequence). The CDR3 is 14 residues long. With 6 bases removed from V and 4 bases from J, the gap between germline ends came to 19 bases. This CDR3 is CSAWAGPGLYEQYF. DNA for the CDR3: TGCAGTGCATGGGCAGGGCCGGGACTGTACGAGCAGTACTTC.